This T cell receptor beta chain derives from a study of cytomegalovirus exposure and HLA in healthy donors. Study results and caveats: The investigators catalogued 150 or so TCR beta chains as cytomegalovirus-associated. Another analysis was done later, and it associated around 17,000 TCR beta sequences with HLA alleles at 0.05 false discovery rate.

With respect to this clone: No antigen is known for it. A junction boundary mismatches the germline segment, possibly from a read error. The same CDR3 can be traced to other DNA sequences in this sample.

This PCR relied on a set of 60 Vbeta primers and 13 Jbeta primers. The assay was immunoSEQ multiplex PCR, and TCRdb's table has in-frame clones only and misses some. The data show more than 150,000 clones, less than 85% seen once. Donors sampled were nominally healthy, though unrecorded immune exposures were likely. CDR1 SNHLY and CDR2 FYNNEI come from the germline V gene. This CDR3 has 14 amino acids. The sample was PBMCs. The sequence derives from a woman aged 45-65 years in good health and CMV-seropositive. The genes are TRBV2 and TRBJ2-1; D remains ambiguous. The DNA for the CDR3 is TGCGCCAGCAGTGACCTTAGCTCCTACAATGAGCAGTTCTTC. Protein: CASSDLSSYNEQFF. Full variable domain (outside the CDR3, taken from reference TRBV2 and TRBJ2-1): EPEVTQTPSHQVTQMGQEVILRCVPISNHLYFYWYRQILGQKVEFLVSFYNNEISEKSEIFDDQFSVERPDGSNFTLKIRSTKLEDSAMYFCASSDLSSYNEQFFGPGTRLTVL.